These 12 T cell receptor beta chains came from one sample sequenced in a study of blood T cell repertoires in COVID-19. Sequenced by immunoSEQ multiplex PCR; TCRdb stores in-frame clones only, minus some. The sample shows a few hundred thousand clones, approximately 88% of them seen only once. Sequences were obtained from PBMCs or T cells enriched from blood (not recorded which). The receptors come from a woman in her thirties or forties who had been exposed to COVID-19.

In nucleotides, the CDR3 is TGTGCCAGCAGCCAATCTTCTAGCAATCAGCCCCAGCATTTT. Its translation: CASSQSSSNQPQHF. This chain links TRBV3-1 (or the pseudogene TRBV3-2) with TRBJ1-5; no firm D call. The CDR3 has 14 amino acids. Germline assignment: CDR1 LGHDT and CDR2 YNNKEL (reference sequence). V lost 2 bases and J lost 0, with 5 bases in between.

The chain uses TRBV18 and TRBJ1-3, with 7 bases lining up with TRBD1. The CDR3 is 14 amino acids. Looked up from germline, CDR1 is KGHSH and CDR2 is LQKENI. V gave up 7 bases and J gave up 5 bases; unmatched junction bases: 8. This CDR3 reads CASFTGETRNTIYF. The CDR3 coding sequence is TGTGCCAGCTTTACAGGGGAAACGCGAAACACCATATATTTT.

The J gene is TRBJ2-1, the V gene TRBV27, with TRBD1 as a possible D gene (5 bases). The germline gives CDR1 MNHEY, CDR2 SMNVEV (reference sequence). The V gene lost 3 bases and the J gene lost 6 bases, with 18 bases spanning the gap. The CDR3 is 16 amino acids. CDR3 DNA: TGTGCCAGCAGTTTTCGGAGTACCCCACAGGCCAATGAGCAGTTCTTC. Protein product: CASSFRSTPQANEQFF.

V and J are TRBV7-6 and TRBJ2-2, with no clear D. V lost 3 bases and J lost 0, with 11 bases in between. Per germline, CDR1 SGHVS and CDR2 FNYEAQ. The CDR3 is 16 amino acids. The CDR3 DNA reads TGTGCCAGCAGCTTCTCGGGTCCGGCGAACACCGGGGAGCTGTTTTTT. This encodes CASSFSGPANTGELFF.

The J gene is TRBJ2-1, the V gene TRBV30; no reliable D call. Trimming shortened V by 4 bases and J by 7 bases, and 17 bases separated the two germline ends. The length of the CDR3 is 14 residues. CDR1 and CDR2 (germline): GTSNPN, SVGIG (reference sequence). In nucleotides, the CDR3 is TGTGCCTGGAAGGCCCCGGCACTACGGAATGAGCAGTTCTTC. It codes for CAWKAPALRNEQFF.

This clone has only one observation. This chain links TRBV4-1 with TRBJ1-5, with D possibly being TRBD1 (5 bases). This CDR3 is built from 15 residues. The V gene's germline CDR1 is MGHRA and CDR2 YSYEKL. V was pared by 0 bases and J by 6 bases, with 12 bases between. The CDR3 spells CASSQDLAGTQPQHF. The CDR3 DNA follows: TGCGCCAGCAGCCAAGATCTGGCGGGGACTCAGCCCCAGCATTTT.

This chain joins TRBV3-1 (or the pseudogene TRBV3-2) and TRBJ1-2, with 8 bases lining up with TRBD1. Germline trimming cut 1 base from V and 8 bases from J; bases unmatched to any gene: 3. The CDR3 contains 13 residues. In germline, CDR1 is LGHDT, CDR2 YNNKEL (reference sequence). CDR3 amino acids: CASSQGTGMGYTF. The CDR3 DNA is TGTGCCAGCAGCCAAGGGACAGGGATGGGCTACACCTTC.

The rearrangement links TRBV7-2 to TRBJ1-1; no reliable D call. Trimming stripped 3 bases from V and 0 bases from J, with 14 bases between. The germline gives CDR1 SGHTA, CDR2 FQGNSA. The CDR3 runs to 16 residues. CDR3 in amino acids: CASSFVAGSMNTEAFF. The CDR3 DNA is TGTGCCAGCAGCTTTGTGGCAGGTTCCATGAACACTGAAGCTTTCTTT.

The chain carries TRBV3-1 (or the pseudogene TRBV3-2) and TRBJ1-3; tentatively, D is TRBD1 (5 bases). This CDR3 contains 19 residues. Trimming cost V 0 bases and J 4 bases, with 22 bases left between them. Germline assignment: CDR1 LGHDT and CDR2 YNNKEL (reference sequence). CDR3 loop: CASSQDPPWGDLSGNTIYF. CDR3 DNA: TGTGCCAGCAGCCAAGACCCTCCTTGGGGGGATTTGTCCGGAAACACCATATATTTT.

CDR3 nucleotide sequence: TGTGCCAGCAGCTTGGCCGGATCGACAGTCTACACCTTC. The encoded protein is CASSLAGSTVYTF. The chain couples TRBV5-4 to TRBJ1-2; tentative D call: TRBD1 (5 bases). The germline CDR1 and CDR2 sequences are SGHNT and YYREEE (reference sequence). V lost 0 bases and J 10 bases, leaving 13 bases between the germline ends. The CDR3 runs to 13 residues.

There are a few counts of this clone. The chain joins TRBV6-6 to TRBJ2-7, with unresolved D. The CDR3 runs to 13 residues. Germline loops: CDR1 MNHNY, CDR2 SVGAGI (reference sequence). The V gene lost 5 bases and the J gene lost 0 bases, with 8 bases spanning the gap. This chain's CDR3 is CASSEWFSYEQYV. CDR3 sequence (DNA): TGTGCCAGCAGTGAGTGGTTCTCCTACGAGCAGTACGTC.

The chain has TRBV7-2 and TRBJ2-2; 10 bases match TRBD2. Trimming removed 4 bases from V and 5 bases from J; junction bases left unmatched: 7. This CDR3 contains 16 residues. Germline CDR1 SGHTA, CDR2 FQGNSA. The CDR3 region is CASSSSGGYDTGELFF. CDR3 DNA: TGTGCCAGCAGCTCTAGCGGGGGTTATGATACCGGGGAGCTGTTTTTT.